This is a list of T cell receptor beta chains from one sample in a study of regulatory T cells in long-lasting Graves disease. Each CDR3 protein gets one entry after TCRdb re-called the multiplex PCR reads with MiXCR. Counted here are under 500,000 distinct CDR3 sequences, 16% occurring once; the ten biggest clones make up about 10%. The same sample was also studied in work on T cells in Graves' hyperthyroidism and ophthalmopathy.

The sequencing here drew on peripheral blood mononuclear cells (PBMCs), taken at new diagnosis, from a patient treated with antithyroid drugs. These receptors originate from a woman aged 25 to 39 with Graves disease. CDR3s include the opening cysteine and the closing phenylalanine or tryptophan. A D gene is named only where the DNA matches it firmly. Not all rows give a size; the values are once, few, many and, for expanded clones, a class.

clone_size | j_call | d_call | v_call | cdr3_nt | cdr3_aa
. | TRBJ2-1 | TRBD2 | TRBV6-2/TRBV6-3 | TGTGCCAGCAAGACTCAGCGGGAAGGTGAGCAGTTCTTC | CASKTQREGEQFF
few | TRBJ2-3 | TRBD2 | TRBV7-7 | TGTGCTAGCAGCCCCGGCCACCGAAGCGGGGGTACGCAGTATTTT | CASSPGHRSGGTQYF
few | TRBJ1-2 | TRBD1 | TRBV6-1 | TGTGCCAGCAGCAGGACAGGCCCGGGAGGCTACACCTTC | CASSRTGPGGYTF
many | TRBJ2-7 | TRBD2 | TRBV12-3/TRBV12-4 | TGTGCCAGCAGTCGGATAGCGGGAAGAAACTACGAGCAGTACTTC | CASSRIAGRNYEQYF
many | TRBJ2-1 | . | TRBV28 | TGTGCCAGCAGTGACAAGACTAGGGACAATGAGCAGTTCTTC | CASSDKTRDNEQFF
. | TRBJ1-1 | TRBD1 | TRBV25-1 | TGTGCCAGCAGTGGGAGCAGGGGGCGCGTGGACACTGAAGCTTTCTTT | CASSGSRGRVDTEAFF
many | TRBJ2-1 | . | TRBV5-1 | TGCGCCAGCGGAATCGGGTTAGTTAATGAGCAGTTCTTC | CASGIGLVNEQFF
many | TRBJ2-7 | . | TRBV29-1 | TGCAGCGTTGAGGGGGAAACTACTGGGGAGCAGTACTTC | CSVEGETTGEQYF
many | TRBJ2-5 | TRBD2 | TRBV6-1 | TGTGCCAGTGGCGGGAGGGCCGAAGAGACCCAGTACTTC | CASGGRAEETQYF
many | TRBJ2-7 | . | TRBV20-1 | TGCAGTGCTACAGGGGAGGGGATCGTGGAGTACTTC | CSATGEGIVEYF
many | TRBJ2-1 | TRBD2 | TRBV20-1 | TGCAGTGCTGCGGGGGGGGTCGCAATAATTGAGCAGTTCTTC | CSAAGGVAIIEQFF
few | TRBJ2-5 | . | TRBV24-1 | TGTGCCACCAGTGGAGGTTTTGGGGACCAAGAGACCCAGTACTTC | CATSGGFGDQETQYF
many | TRBJ2-1 | TRBD2 | TRBV27 | TGTGCCAGCAGTTTGGGGACTAGCGGGAGCAAGAATGAGCAGTTCTTC | CASSLGTSGSKNEQFF
many | TRBJ1-4 | . | TRBV11-2 | TGTGCCAGCAGCTCATGGGAAGAAGGAGCTAATGAAAAACTGTTTTTT | CASSSWEEGANEKLFF
many | TRBJ2-7 | . | TRBV4-2 | TGTGCCAGCAGGGGAAGGAGGGTTGAGCAGTACTTC | CASRGRRVEQYF
many | TRBJ1-2 | . | TRBV5-1 | TGTGCCAGCAGCTTGCTCACACGAGGACTGACAAGATATGGCTACACCTTC | CASSLLTRGLTRYGYTF
many | TRBJ1-4 | . | TRBV27 | TGTGCCAGCTCCACCGGCGAGGCTCATAATGAAAAACTGTTTTTT | CASSTGEAHNEKLFF
many | TRBJ1-1 | . | TRBV11-2 | TGTGCCAGCAGCTTAGTTGGGATCAAGGTCGGGTACACTGAAGCTTTCTTT | CASSLVGIKVGYTEAFF
many | TRBJ1-2 | . | TRBV12-3/TRBV12-4 | TGTGCCAGCAGTCTTTTCGGGAAGGATAACTATGGCTACACCTTC | CASSLFGKDNYGYTF
few | TRBJ1-1 | . | TRBV9 | TGTGCCAGCAGCGTAGAGGGGGGACCGAACACTGAAGCTTTCTTT | CASSVEGGPNTEAFF
few | TRBJ2-3 | . | TRBV6-1 | TGTGCCAGCAGTGAAGCGCGAGGTATCTCTAGCACAGATACGCAGTATTTT | CASSEARGISSTDTQYF
many | TRBJ2-1 | TRBD2 | TRBV28 | TGTGCCAGCAGTTGGTCCGGGACTAGCGGCGACAATGAGCAGTTCTTC | CASSWSGTSGDNEQFF
many | TRBJ1-5 | . | TRBV18 | TGTGCCAGTCAGGGGTTTGCGGATCAGCCCCAGCATTTT | CASQGFADQPQHF
many | TRBJ2-3 | TRBD2 | TRBV13 | TGTGCCAGCAGCCAGCGGGAGTTTAAAGATACGCAGTATTTT | CASSQREFKDTQYF
. | TRBJ1-1 | . | TRBV5-1 | TGCGCCAGCAGCGCAAATCCAGAAAACACTGAAGCTTTCTTT | CASSANPENTEAFF
few | TRBJ2-2 | TRBD2 | TRBV6-4 | TGTGCCAGCAGTGACTCCCTCGAGCGGGAGACCGGGGAGCTGTTTTTT | CASSDSLERETGELFF
few | TRBJ2-3 | TRBD1 | TRBV2 | TGTGCCAGCACCCCGGGACAGGGTCCACAGACGCAGTATTTT | CASTPGQGPQTQYF
. | TRBJ1-4 | . | TRBV27 | TGTGCCAGCAGTGCGGGAAATAATGAAAAACTGGTTTTT | CASSAGNNEKLVF
many | TRBJ1-2 | . | TRBV20-1 | TGCAGTGCCACCGACAGCGGAGTTTTATATGGCTACACCTTC | CSATDSGVLYGYTF
. | TRBJ2-5 | TRBD1 | TRBV6-2/TRBV6-3 | TGTGCCAGCAGTGAAGGGGGCGGCGTCCCACGAGAGACCCAGTACTTC | CASSEGGGVPRETQYF
few | TRBJ2-2 | TRBD2 | TRBV24-1 | TGTGCCACCAGCCGGGAGGAGGGGACCTACACCGGGGAGCTGTTTTTT | CATSREEGTYTGELFF
few | TRBJ1-2 | . | TRBV6-1 | TGTGCCAGCGCGGTGGGACAAATGAACTATGGCTACACCTTC | CASAVGQMNYGYTF